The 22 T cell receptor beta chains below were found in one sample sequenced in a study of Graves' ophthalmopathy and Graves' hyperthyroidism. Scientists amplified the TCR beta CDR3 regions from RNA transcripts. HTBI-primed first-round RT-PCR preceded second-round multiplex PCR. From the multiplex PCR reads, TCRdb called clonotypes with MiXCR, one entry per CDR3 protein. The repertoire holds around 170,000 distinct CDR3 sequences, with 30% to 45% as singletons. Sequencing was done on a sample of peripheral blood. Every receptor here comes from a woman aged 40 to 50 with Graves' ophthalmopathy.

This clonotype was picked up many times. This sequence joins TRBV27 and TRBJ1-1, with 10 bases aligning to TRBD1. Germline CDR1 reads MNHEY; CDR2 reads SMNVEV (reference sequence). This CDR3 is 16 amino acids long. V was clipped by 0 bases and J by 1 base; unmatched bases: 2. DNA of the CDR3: TGTGCCAGCAGTTTATCGACAGGGGGCTCGAACACTGAAGCTTTCTTT. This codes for CASSLSTGGSNTEAFF.

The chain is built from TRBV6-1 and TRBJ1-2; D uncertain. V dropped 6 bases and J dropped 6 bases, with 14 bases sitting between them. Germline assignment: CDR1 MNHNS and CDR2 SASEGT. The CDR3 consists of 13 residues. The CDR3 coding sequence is TGTGCCAGCAGACTTAATATGGCGAATGGCTACACCTTC. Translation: CASRLNMANGYTF.

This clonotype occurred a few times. In DNA, the CDR3 is TGCAGTGCTAGAGATCAGGGGTTTGAAGCTTTCTTT. As protein: CSARDQGFEAFF. This chain links TRBV20-1 with TRBJ1-1; tentative D call: TRBD1 (6 bases). The CDR3 extends over 12 amino acids. V lost 0 bases and J 7 bases, leaving 9 bases between the germline ends. CDR1 is DFQATT, CDR2 SNEGSKA, per germline (reference sequence).

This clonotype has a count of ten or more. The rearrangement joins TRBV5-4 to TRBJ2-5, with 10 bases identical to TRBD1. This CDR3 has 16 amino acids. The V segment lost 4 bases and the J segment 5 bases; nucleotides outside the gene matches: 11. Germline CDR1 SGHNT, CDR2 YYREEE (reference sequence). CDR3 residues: CASSASAGTGEETQYF. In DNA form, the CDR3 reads TGTGCCAGCAGCGCCTCTGCCGGGACAGGGGAGGAGACCCAGTACTTC. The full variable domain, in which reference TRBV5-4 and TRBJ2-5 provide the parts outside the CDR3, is ETGVTQSPTHLIKTRGQQVTLRCSSQSGHNTVSWYQQALGQGPQFIFQYYREEENGRGNFPPRFSGLQFPNYSSELNVNALELDDSALYLCASSASAGTGEETQYFGPGTRLLVL.

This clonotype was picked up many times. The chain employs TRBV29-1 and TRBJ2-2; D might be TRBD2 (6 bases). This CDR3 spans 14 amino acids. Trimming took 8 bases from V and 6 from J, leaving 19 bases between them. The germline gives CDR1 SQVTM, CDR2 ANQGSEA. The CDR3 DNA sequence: TGCAGCACTAGATTAGCGGACCTTCCCGGGGAGCTGTTTTTT. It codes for CSTRLADLPGELFF.

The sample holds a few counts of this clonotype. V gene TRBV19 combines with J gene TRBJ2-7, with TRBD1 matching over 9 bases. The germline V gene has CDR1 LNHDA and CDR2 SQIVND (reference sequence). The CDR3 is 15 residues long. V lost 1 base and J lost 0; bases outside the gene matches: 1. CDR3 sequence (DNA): TGTGCCAGTAGTATAGGGACAGGGGCCTCCTACGAGCAGTACTTC. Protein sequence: CASSIGTGASYEQYF.

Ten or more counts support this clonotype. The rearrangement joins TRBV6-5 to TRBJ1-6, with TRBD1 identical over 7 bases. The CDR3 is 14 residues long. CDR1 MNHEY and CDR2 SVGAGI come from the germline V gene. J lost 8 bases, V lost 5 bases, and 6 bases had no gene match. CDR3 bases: TGTGCCAGCAGTAGGGACAGTCCTGATTCACCCCTCCACTTT. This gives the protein CASSRDSPDSPLHF.

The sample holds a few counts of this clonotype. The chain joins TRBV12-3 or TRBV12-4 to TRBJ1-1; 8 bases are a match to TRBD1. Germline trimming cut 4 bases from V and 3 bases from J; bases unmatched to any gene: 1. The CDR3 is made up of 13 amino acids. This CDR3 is CASSWGQDTEAFF. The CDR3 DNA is TGTGCCAGCAGTTGGGGACAGGACACTGAAGCTTTCTTT.

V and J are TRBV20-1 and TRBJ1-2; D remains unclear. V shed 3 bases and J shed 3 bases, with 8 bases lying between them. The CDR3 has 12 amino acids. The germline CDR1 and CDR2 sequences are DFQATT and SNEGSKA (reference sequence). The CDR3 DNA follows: TGCAGTGCTAGTCTCAGCGACTATGGCTACACCTTC. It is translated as CSASLSDYGYTF.

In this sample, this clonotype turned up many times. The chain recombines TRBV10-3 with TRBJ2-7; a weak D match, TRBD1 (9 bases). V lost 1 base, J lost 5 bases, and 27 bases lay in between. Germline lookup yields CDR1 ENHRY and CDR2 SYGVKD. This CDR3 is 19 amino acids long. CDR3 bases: TGTGCCATCAGTGAGTACCCCGGGACAGGGACGGGAGGGCCGGACGAGCAGTACTTC. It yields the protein CAISEYPGTGTGGPDEQYF.

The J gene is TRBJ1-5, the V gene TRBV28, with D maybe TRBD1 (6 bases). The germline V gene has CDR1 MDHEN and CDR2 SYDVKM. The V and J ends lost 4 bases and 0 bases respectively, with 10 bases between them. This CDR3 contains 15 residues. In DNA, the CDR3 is TGTGCCAGCAGTTGGGACATCGATAGCAATCAGCCCCAGCATTTT. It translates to CASSWDIDSNQPQHF.

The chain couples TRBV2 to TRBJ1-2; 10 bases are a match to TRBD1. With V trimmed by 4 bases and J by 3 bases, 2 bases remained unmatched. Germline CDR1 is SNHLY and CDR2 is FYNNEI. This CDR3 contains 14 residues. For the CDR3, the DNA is TGTGCCAGCAGTGGAGGACAGGGGGACTATGGCTACACCTTC. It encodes CASSGGQGDYGYTF.

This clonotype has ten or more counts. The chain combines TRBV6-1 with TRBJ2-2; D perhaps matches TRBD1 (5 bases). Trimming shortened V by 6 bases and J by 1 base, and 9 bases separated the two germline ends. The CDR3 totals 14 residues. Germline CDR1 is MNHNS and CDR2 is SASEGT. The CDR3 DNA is TGTGCCAGCAGGGCGACAGTGAACACCGGGGAGCTGTTTTTT. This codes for CASRATVNTGELFF.

The CDR3 is CASSLGVAEAFF. Written as DNA, the CDR3 is TGTGCCAGCAGTCTAGGGGTGGCTGAAGCTTTCTTT. The chain links TRBV6-2 or TRBV6-3 to TRBJ1-1, with D possibly TRBD1 on 5 matching bases. The V end lost 5 bases, the J end lost 6 bases, and 10 bases lay between the germline ends. The CDR3 has 12 residues. In germline, CDR1 is MNHEY, CDR2 SVGEGT.

The CDR3 DNA sequence: TGTGCCAGCATGGGGAGTATTTACGAGCAGTACTTC. Translating gives CASMGSIYEQYF. The chain joins TRBV28 to TRBJ2-7, with a possible D match to TRBD2 (5 bases). V lost 7 bases and J lost 4, with 11 bases in between. The CDR3 has 12 residues. Germline CDR1 reads MDHEN; CDR2 reads SYDVKM.

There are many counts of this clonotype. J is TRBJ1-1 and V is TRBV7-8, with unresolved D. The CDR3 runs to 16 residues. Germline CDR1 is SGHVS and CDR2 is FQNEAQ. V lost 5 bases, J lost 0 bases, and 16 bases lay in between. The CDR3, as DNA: TGTGCCAGCAGCAAAGGCCATCAGCTAATGAACACTGAAGCTTTCTTT. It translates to CASSKGHQLMNTEAFF. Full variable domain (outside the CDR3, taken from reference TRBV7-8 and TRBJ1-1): GAGVSQSPRYKVAKRGQDVALRCDPISGHVSLFWYQQALGQGPEFLTYFQNEAQLDKSGLPSDRFFAERPEGSVSTLKIQRTQQEDSAVYLCASSKGHQLMNTEAFFGQGTRLTVV.

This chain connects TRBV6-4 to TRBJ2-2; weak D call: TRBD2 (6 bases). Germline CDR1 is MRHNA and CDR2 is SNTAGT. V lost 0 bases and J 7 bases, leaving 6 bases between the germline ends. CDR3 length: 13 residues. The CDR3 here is CASSDSEGGELFF. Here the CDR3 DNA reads TGTGCCAGCAGTGACTCGGAGGGCGGGGAGCTGTTTTTT.

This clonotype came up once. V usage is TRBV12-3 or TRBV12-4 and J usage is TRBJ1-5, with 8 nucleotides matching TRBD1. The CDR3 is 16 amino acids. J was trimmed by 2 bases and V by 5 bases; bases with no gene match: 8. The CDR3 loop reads CASSADRVSGNQPQHF. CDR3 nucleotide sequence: TGTGCCAGCAGTGCGGACAGGGTCAGTGGCAATCAGCCCCAGCATTTT.

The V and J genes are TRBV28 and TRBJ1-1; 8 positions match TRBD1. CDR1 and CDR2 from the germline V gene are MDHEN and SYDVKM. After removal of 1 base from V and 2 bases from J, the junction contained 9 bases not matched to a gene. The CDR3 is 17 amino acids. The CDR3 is CASSLYRQGFRNTEAFF. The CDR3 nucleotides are TGTGCCAGCAGTTTATACCGACAGGGGTTCAGAAACACTGAAGCTTTCTTT.

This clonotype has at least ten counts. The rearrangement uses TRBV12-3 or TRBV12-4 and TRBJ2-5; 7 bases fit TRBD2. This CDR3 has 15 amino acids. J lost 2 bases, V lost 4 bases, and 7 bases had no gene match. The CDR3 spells CASSWSSGGQETQYF. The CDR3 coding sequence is TGTGCCAGCAGTTGGTCTAGCGGTGGGCAAGAGACCCAGTACTTC.

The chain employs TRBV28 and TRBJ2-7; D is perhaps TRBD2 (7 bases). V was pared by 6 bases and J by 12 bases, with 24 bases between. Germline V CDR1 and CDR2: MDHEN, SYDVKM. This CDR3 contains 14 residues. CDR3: CASRGRGARPVWYF. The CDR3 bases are TGTGCCAGCAGGGGGAGGGGGGCGCGTCCCGTTTGGTACTTC.

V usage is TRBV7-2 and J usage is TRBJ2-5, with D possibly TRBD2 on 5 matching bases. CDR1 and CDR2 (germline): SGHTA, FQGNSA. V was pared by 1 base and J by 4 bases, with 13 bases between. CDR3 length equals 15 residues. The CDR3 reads CASSLVSGRGETQYF. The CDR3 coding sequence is TGTGCCAGCAGCTTAGTCAGTGGCCGGGGAGAGACCCAGTACTTC.